This TCR beta chain stems from a study of blood T cells in healthy people across ages. This clonotype was counted only a few times. Using a J-beta primer mix together with a sample-barcoded 5' primer, a second PCR was run for roughly 7 to 12 cycles. In TCRdb, the 5' RACE reads were re-called with MiXCR into one record per CDR3 protein. The sample includes roughly 560,000 distinct CDR3 sequences, 24% of them seen just once. This sample also appeared in a second study, on T cells of mothers and their children. Per that paper: Microchimeric T cell clones that persisted were not detected.

The material sequenced was blood. This receptor was obtained from a boy younger than 18 in good health.

CDR3 DNA: TGTGCCACTAAGGGACGGGAGAACAATGAGCAGTTCTTC. Protein: CATKGRENNEQFF. This chain connects TRBV10-3 to TRBJ2-1; possibly TRBD2 for D (6 bases). Trimming took off 10 bases at V and 5 bases at J, with 15 bases between the two ends. From germline, CDR1 is ENHRY and CDR2 SYGVKD. The CDR3 has 13 residues.